This T cell receptor beta chain stems from a study of blood T cell repertoires in COVID-19 (dated by TCRdb to 2020 to 2022). Describing the broader study: Samples covering the acute and convalescent phases of COVID-19 were provided by collaborators in the United States, Italy and Spain. The prospective study material was composed of cDNA or gDNA derived from T cells, B-cell-depleted T cells, or PBMCs. Deeply sampled blood TCRbeta repertoires from subjects exposed to, actively infected with, or recovered from COVID-19 were included in the dataset. The repertoires were released in a freely available public database intended as a resource for research on the immune response to SARS-CoV-2. Samples were obtained from the ongoing ImmuneRACE study (first 160 participants) and from over 1,000 subjects provided by 6 global collaborators. A de-identified subject ID, COVID-19 status, age in years and sex were almost always included in the sample metadata. Where available, HLA class I and class II types were obtained from metadata supplied by the sample provider rather than from assay-based typing.

Collaborating institutions collected whole blood in K2EDTA tubes following their own protocols. For TCRbeta analysis, collaborator samples were shipped as frozen whole blood, as isolated PBMCs, or as DNA extracted from either sample type. From the cysteine up to the phenylalanine, the CDR3 has a length of 13 residues. The sequence is cut down to CDR3 DNA, 39 bases in frame from base 1. V is shortened by 3 bases, J by 0 bases, and the region joining them spans 6 bases. TCRbeta CDR3 regions were amplified from genomic DNA using the immunoSEQ Assay, a bias-controlled multiplex PCR. In the paper's pipeline: The number of nucleated cells in each sample was estimated from the amplification of reference gene primers within the assay. To quantify the absolute abundance of each unique TCRbeta CDR3 rearrangement, sequence reads were collapsed and filtered. For each sample, productive Simpson clonality was calculated by taking the square root of Simpson's diversity index across productive rearrangements. The clones in this table, taken by TCRdb from immuneACCESS, are in-frame only. Not every clone is retained; where verified, under half of the shortfall comes from an unresolved V gene, and the cause of the rest is unknown. That table gives V, J and clone size, and the DNA gave D and trimming. Across this sample there are about 160,000 clones, with just over 90% seen only once. The ten most abundant clones make up about 2% of the sample.

Beyond this particular receptor, the publication reports: Clinical and demographic metadata were provided uncurated, with the amount varying by source and participant.

In the case of this clone: The antigen this receptor binds is unknown. Within one base of it there is no much larger clone, and no base qualities were kept.

The sequence came from a young man with acute or convalescent COVID-19. The chain links TRBV12-3 or TRBV12-4 with TRBJ2-7; there is no confident call for the D gene. The sample taken for sequencing was peripheral blood. In nucleotide form, the sequence is TGTGCCAGCAGTTTTTACAGCTCCTACGAGCAGTACTTC. Translated, it gives CASSFYSSYEQYF.